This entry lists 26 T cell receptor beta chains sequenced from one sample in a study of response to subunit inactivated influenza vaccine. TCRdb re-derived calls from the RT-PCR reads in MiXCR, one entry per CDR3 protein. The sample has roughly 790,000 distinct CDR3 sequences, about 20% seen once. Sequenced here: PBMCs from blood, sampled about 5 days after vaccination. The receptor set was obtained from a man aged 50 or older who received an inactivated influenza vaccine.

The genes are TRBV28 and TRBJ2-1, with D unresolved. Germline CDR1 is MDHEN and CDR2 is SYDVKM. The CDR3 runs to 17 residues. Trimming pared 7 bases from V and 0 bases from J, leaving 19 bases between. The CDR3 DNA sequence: TGTGCCAGCATACCGGTCTACAGCGCCTTCTCCTACAATGAGCAGTTCTTC. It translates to CASIPVYSAFSYNEQFF.

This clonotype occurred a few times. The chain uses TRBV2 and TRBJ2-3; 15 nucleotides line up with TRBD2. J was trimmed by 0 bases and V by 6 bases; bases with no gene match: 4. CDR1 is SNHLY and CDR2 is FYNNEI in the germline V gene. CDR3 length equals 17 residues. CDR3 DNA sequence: TGTGCCAGCAGGGGGACTAGCGGGGGGCTGAGCACAGATACGCAGTATTTT. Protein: CASRGTSGGLSTDTQYF.

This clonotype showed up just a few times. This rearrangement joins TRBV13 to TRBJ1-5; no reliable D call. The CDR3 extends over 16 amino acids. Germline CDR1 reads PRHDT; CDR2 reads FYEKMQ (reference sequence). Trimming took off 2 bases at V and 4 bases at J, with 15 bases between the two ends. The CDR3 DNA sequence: TGTGCCAGCAGCTTACGTTCCGACGGCAGGAATCAGCCCCAGCATTTT. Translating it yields CASSLRSDGRNQPQHF.

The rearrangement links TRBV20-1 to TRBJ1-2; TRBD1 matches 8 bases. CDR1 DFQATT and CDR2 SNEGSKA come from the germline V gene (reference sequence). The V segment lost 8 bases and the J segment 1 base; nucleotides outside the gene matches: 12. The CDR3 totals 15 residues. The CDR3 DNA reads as TGCAGTCCCGCCCAGGGGGCCACTTTTAACTATGGCTACACCTTC. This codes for CSPAQGATFNYGYTF.

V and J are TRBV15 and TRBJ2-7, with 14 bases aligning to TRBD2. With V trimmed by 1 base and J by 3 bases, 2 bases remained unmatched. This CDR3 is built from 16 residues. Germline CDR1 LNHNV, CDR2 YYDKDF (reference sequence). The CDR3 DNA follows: TGTGCCACCAGCAGAGGACTAGCGGGAGGGCTCTACGAGCAGTACTTC. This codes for CATSRGLAGGLYEQYF.

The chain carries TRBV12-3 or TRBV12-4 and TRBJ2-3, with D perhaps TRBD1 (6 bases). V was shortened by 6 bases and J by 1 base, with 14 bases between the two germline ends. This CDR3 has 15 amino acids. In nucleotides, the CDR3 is TGTGCCAGCAGACCCACAGGGATTCGCACAGATACGCAGTATTTT. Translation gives CASRPTGIRTDTQYF.

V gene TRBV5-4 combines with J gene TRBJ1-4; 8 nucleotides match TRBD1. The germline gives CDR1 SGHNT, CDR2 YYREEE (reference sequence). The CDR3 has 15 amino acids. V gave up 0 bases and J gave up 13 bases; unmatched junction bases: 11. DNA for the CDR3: TGTGCCAGCAGCTTGGGAGGGACAGGAGCCCTCGGACTGTTTTTT. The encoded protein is CASSLGGTGALGLFF.

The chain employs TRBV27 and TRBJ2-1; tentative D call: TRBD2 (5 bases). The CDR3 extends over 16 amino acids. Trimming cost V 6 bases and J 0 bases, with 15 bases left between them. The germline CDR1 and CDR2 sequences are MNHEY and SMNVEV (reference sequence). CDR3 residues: CASSPFGSGSYNEQFF. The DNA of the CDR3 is TGTGCCAGCAGCCCCTTTGGGAGCGGCTCCTACAATGAGCAGTTCTTC.

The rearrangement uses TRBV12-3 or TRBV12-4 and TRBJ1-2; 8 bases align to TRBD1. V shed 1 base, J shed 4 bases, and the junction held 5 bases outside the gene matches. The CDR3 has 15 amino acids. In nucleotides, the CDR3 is TGTGCCAGCAGTTTAGAGGACAGGGTGGCCTATGGCTACACCTTC. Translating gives CASSLEDRVAYGYTF.

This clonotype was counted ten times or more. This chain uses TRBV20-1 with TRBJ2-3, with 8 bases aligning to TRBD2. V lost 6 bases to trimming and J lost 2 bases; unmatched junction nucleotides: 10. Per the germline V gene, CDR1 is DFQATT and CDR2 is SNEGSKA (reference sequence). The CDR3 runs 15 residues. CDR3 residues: CSALKVAGFTDTQYF. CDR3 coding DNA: TGCAGTGCCCTGAAAGTAGCGGGGTTCACAGATACGCAGTATTTT.

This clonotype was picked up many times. The CDR3 reads CASQGSYEQYF. As DNA, the CDR3 is TGTGCCTCACAGGGTTCCTACGAGCAGTACTTC. This chain uses TRBV28 with TRBJ2-7, with a possible D match to TRBD1 (6 bases). The CDR3 has 11 residues. Germline CDR1 is MDHEN and CDR2 is SYDVKM. V lost 11 bases to trimming and J lost 1 base, with 9 bases between them.

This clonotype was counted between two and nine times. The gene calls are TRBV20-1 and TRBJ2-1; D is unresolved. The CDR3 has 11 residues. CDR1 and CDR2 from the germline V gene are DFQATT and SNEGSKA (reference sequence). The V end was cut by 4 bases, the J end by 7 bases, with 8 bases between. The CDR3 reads CSATGRNEQFF. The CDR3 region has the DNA TGCAGTGCTACCGGAAGGAATGAGCAGTTCTTC.

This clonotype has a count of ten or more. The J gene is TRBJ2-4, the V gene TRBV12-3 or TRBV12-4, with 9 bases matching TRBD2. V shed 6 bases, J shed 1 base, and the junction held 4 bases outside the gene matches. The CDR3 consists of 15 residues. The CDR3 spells CASSYSGRAKNIQYF. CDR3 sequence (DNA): TGTGCCAGCAGCTACAGCGGGAGGGCCAAAAACATTCAGTACTTC.

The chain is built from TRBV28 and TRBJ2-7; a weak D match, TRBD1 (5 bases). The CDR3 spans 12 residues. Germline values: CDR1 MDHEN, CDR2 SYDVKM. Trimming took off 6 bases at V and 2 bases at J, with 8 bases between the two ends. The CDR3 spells CASRAGTYEQYF. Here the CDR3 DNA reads TGTGCCAGCAGGGCAGGGACCTACGAGCAGTACTTC.

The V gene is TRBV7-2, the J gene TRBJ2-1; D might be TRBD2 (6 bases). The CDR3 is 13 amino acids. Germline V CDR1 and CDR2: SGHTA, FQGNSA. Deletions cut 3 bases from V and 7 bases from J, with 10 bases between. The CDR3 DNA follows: TGTGCCAGCAGCTTCTTACTAGCAAATGAGCAGTTCTTC. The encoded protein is CASSFLLANEQFF.

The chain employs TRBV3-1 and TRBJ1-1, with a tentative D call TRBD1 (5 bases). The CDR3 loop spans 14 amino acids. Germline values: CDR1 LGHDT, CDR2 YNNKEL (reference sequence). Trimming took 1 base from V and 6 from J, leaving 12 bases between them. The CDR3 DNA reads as TGTGCCAGCAGCCAAGTGGGGGGGAAGGCTGAAGCTTTCTTT. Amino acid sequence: CASSQVGGKAEAFF.

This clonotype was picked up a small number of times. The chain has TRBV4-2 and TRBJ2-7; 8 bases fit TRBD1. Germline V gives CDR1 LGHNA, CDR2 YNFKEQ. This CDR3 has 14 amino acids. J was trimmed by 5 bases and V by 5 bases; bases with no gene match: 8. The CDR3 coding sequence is TGTGCCAGCAGCTTACCGACAGGGGCGAACGAGCAGTACTTC. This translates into CASSLPTGANEQYF.

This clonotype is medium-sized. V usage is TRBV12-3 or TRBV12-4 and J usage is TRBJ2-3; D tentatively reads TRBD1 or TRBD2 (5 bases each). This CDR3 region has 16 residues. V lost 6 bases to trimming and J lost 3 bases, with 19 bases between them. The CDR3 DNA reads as TGTGCCAGCAGCCCGGGGCTGAGCGTTGTGACAGATACGCAGTATTTT. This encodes CASSPGLSVVTDTQYF.

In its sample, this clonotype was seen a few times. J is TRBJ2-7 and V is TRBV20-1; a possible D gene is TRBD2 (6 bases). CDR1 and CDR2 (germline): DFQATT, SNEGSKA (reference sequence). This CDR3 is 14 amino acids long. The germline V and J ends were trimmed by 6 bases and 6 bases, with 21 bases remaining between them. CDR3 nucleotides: TGCAGTGCGCCGGCGCGATCGGGAGTGGGCGAGCAGTACTTC. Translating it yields CSAPARSGVGEQYF.

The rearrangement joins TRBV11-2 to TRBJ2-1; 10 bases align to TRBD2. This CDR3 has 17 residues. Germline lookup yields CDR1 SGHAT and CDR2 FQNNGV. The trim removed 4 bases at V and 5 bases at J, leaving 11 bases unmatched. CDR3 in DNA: TGTGCCAGCAGCTCCCCTAAAGCGGGAGGGCCCCACAATGAGCAGTTCTTC. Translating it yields CASSSPKAGGPHNEQFF.

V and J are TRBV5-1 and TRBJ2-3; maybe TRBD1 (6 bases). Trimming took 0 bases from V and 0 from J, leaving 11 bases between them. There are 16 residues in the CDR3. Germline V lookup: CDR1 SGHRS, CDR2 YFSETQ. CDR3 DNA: TGCGCCAGCAGCTTGGGGACAGAACCTAGCACAGATACGCAGTATTTT. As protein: CASSLGTEPSTDTQYF.

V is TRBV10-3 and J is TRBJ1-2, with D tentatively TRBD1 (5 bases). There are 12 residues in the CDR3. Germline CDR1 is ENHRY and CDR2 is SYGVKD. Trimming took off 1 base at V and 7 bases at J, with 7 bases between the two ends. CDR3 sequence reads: CAISELGVGYTF. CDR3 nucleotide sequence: TGTGCCATCAGTGAGTTAGGGGTTGGCTACACCTTC.

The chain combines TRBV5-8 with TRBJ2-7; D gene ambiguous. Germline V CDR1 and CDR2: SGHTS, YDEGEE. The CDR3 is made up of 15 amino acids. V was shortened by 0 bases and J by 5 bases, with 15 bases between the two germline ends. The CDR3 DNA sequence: TGTGCCAGCAGCTTGGGCCGCCTACCAAGGGACGAGCAGTACTTC. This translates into CASSLGRLPRDEQYF.

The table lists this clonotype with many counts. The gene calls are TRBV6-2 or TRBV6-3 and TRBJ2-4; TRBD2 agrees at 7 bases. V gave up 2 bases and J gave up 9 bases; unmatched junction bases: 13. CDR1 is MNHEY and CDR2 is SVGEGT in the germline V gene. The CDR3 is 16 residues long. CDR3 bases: TGTGCCAGCAGTTACCCATCGCGGGAGCTTAACGGCATTCAGTACTTC. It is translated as CASSYPSRELNGIQYF.

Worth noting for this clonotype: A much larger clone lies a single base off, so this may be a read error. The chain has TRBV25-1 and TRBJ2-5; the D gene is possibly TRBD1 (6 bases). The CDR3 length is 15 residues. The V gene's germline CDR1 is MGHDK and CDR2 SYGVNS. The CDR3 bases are TGTGCCAGCAGTGATACAGGGTCGTCAGCAGAGGCCCAGTACTTC. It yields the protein CASSDTGSSAEAQYF.

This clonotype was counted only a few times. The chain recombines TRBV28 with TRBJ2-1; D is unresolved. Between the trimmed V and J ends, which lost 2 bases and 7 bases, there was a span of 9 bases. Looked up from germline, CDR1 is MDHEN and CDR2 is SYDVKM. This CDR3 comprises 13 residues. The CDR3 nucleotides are TGTGCCAGCAGTTTAAGGGAAGGGAATGAGCAGTTCTTC. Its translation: CASSLREGNEQFF.